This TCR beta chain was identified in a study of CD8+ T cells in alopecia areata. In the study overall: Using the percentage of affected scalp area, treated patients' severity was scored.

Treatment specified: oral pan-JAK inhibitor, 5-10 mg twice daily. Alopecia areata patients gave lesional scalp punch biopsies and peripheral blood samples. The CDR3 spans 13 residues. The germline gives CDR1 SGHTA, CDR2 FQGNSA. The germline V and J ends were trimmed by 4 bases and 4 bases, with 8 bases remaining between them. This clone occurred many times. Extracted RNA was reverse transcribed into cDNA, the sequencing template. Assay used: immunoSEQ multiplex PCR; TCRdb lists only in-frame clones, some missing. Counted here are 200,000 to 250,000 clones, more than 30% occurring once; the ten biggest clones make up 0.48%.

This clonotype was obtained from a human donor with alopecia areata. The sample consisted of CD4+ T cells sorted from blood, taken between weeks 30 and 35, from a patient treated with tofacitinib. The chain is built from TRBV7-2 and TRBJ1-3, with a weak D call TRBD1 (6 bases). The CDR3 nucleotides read TGTGCCAGCAGCTCCGACAGGGGAAACACCATATATTTT. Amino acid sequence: CASSSDRGNTIYF. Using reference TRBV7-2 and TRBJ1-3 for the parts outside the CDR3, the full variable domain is GAGVSQSPSNKVTEKGKDVELRCDPISGHTALYWYRQSLGQGLEFLIYFQGNSAPDKSGLPSDRFSAERTGGSVSTLTIQRTQQEDSAVYLCASSSDRGNTIYFGEGSWLTVV.